This T cell receptor (beta chain) appears in the sequencing data of a study of blood T cell repertoires in COVID-19. The sample holds one count of this clone. As originally analysed: Estimates of nucleated cell counts were drawn from the amplification of reference gene primers. Repertoires were generated with immunoSEQ multiplex PCR, while TCRdb's copy carries only in-frame clones and drops some. The DNA gave D and trimming, while V, J and clone size come from that table. Of around 250,000 clones listed, around nine tenths are singletons. From germline, CDR1 is SGHTA and CDR2 FQGNSA. This CDR3 has 13 amino acids. The ends lost 6 bases at V and 4 bases at J; junction bases unmatched: 1.

This clonotype was sampled from an older woman with COVID-19, enrolled during active disease. The chain employs TRBV7-2 and TRBJ1-1, with TRBD1 matching 11 bases. Source material: peripheral blood. CDR3 nucleotide sequence: TGTGCCAGCAGAGGGACAGGGGGCACTGAAGCTTTCTTT. The encoded protein is CASRGTGGTEAFF.